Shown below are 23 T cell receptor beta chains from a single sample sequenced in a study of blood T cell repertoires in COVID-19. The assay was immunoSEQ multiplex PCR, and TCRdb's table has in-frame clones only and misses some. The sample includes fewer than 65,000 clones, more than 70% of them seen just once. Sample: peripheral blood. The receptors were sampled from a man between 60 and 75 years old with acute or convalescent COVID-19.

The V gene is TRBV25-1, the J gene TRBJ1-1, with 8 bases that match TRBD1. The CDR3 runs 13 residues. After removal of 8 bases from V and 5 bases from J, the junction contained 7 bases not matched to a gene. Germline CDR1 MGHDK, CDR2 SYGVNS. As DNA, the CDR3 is TGTGCCAGCGGGGGCAGGGGGCAAACTGAAGCTTTCTTT. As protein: CASGGRGQTEAFF.

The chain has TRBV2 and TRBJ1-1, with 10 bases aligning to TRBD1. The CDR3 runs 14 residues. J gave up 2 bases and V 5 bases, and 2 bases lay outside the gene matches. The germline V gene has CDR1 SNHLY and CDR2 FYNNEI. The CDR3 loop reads CASSWTGGNTEAFF. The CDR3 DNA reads TGTGCCAGCAGTTGGACAGGGGGTAACACTGAAGCTTTCTTT. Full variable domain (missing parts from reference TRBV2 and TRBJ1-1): EPEVTQTPSHQVTQMGQEVILRCVPISNHLYFYWYRQILGQKVEFLVSFYNNEISEKSEIFDDQFSVERPDGSNFTLKIRSTKLEDSAMYFCASSWTGGNTEAFFGQGTRLTVV.

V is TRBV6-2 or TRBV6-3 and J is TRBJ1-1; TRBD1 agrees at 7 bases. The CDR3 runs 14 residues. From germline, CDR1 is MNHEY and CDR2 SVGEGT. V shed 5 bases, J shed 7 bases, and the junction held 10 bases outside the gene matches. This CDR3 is CASSPIDREVEAFF. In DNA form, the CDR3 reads TGTGCCAGCAGTCCAATCGACAGGGAGGTTGAAGCTTTCTTT.

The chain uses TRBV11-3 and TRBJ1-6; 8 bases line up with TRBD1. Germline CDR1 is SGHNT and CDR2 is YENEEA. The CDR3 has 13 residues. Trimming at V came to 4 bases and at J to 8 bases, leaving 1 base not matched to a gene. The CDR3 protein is CASSSTGDSPLHF. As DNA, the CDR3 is TGTGCCAGCAGCTCGACAGGGGATTCACCCCTCCACTTT.

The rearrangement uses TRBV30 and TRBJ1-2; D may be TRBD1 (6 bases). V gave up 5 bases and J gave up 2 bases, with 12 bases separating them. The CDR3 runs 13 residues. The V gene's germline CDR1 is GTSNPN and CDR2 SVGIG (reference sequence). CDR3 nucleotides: TGTGCCTGGGGCTCAGGGGCGAACTATGGCTACACCTTC. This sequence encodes CAWGSGANYGYTF.

CDR3 sequence reads: CASSLQGEGETQYF. CDR3 coding DNA: TGCGCCAGCAGCTTGCAGGGGGAAGGGGAGACCCAGTACTTC. The chain joins TRBV5-1 to TRBJ2-5; TRBD1 matches 7 bases. The CDR3 loop spans 14 amino acids. Germline V gene lookup returns CDR1 SGHRS and CDR2 YFSETQ. V shed 1 base, J shed 5 bases, and the junction held 5 bases outside the gene matches.

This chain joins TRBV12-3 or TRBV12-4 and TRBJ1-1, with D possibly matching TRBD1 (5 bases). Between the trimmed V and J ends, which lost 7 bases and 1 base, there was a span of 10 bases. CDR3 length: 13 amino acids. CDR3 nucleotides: TGTGCCAGCACCCTCGGACAGAACACTGAAGCTTTCTTT. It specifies CASTLGQNTEAFF.

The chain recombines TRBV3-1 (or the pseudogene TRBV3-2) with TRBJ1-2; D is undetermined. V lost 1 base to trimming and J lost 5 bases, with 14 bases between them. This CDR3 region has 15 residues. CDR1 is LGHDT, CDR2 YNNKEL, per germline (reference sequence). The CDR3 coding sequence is TGTGCCAGCAGCCAAGGGGAGGTGAACTTTTATGGCTACACCTTC. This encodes CASSQGEVNFYGYTF.

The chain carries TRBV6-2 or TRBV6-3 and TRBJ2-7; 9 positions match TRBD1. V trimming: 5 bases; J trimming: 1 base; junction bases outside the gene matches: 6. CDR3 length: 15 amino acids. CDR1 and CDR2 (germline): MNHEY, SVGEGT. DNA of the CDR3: TGTGCCAGCAGTCTACGGGACAGGGCATCCTACGAGCAGTACTTC. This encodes CASSLRDRASYEQYF.

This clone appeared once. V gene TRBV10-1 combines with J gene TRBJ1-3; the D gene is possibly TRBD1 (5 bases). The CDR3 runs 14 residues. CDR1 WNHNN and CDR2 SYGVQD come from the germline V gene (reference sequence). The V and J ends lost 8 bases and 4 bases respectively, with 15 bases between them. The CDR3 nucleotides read TGCGCCAGCTCCGGCGGCAGGGAAGGAAACACCATATATTTT. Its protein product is CASSGGREGNTIYF.

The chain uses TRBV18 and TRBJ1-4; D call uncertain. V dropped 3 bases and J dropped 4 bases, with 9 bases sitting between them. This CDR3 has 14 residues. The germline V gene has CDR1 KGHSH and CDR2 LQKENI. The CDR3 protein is CASSPRENNEKLFF. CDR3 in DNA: TGTGCCAGCTCACCGAGGGAAAATAATGAAAAACTGTTTTTT.

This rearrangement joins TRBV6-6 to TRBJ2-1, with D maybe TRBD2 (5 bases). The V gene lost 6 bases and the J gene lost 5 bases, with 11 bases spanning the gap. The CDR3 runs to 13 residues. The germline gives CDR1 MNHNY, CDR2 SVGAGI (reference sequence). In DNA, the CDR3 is TGTGCCAGCAGGGCCGGGGAACACAATGAGCAGTTCTTC. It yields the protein CASRAGEHNEQFF.

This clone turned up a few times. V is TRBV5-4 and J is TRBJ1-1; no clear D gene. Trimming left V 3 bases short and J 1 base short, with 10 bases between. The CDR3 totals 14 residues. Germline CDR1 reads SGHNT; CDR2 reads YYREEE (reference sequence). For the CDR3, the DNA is TGTGCCAGCAGCTCCGACACTGGGAACACTGAAGCTTTCTTT. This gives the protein CASSSDTGNTEAFF.

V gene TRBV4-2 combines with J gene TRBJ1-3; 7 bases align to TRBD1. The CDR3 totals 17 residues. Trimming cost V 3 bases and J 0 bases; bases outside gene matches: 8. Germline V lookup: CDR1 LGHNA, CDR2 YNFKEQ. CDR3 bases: TGTGCCAGCAGCCAGGAGGACAGGCTGCACTCTGGAAACACCATATATTTT. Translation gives CASSQEDRLHSGNTIYF.

The CDR3 DNA follows: TGTGCTATATCAGGGGGCGAAAAACTGTTTTTT. Protein sequence: CAISGGEKLFF. V and J are TRBV10-3 and TRBJ1-4, with 8 bases fitting TRBD1. CDR1 ENHRY and CDR2 SYGVKD come from the germline V gene. This CDR3 spans 11 amino acids.

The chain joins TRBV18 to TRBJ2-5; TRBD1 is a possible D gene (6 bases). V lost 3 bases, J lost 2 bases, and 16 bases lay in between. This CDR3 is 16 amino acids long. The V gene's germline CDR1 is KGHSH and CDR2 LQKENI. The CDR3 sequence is CASSPAQGLGQETQYF. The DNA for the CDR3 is TGTGCCAGCTCACCTGCACAGGGCCTGGGGCAAGAGACCCAGTACTTC.

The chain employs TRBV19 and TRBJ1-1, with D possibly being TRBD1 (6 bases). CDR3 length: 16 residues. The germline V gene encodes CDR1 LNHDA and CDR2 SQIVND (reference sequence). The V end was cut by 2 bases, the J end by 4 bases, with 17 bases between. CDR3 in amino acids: CASSIITGSWITEAFF. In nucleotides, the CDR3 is TGTGCCAGTAGTATAATAACAGGGAGTTGGATCACTGAAGCTTTCTTT. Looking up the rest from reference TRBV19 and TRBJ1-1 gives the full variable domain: DGGITQSPKYLFRKEGQNVTLSCEQNLNHDAMYWYRQDPGQGLRLIYYSQIVNDFQKGDIAEGYSVSREKKESFPLTVTSAQKNPTAFYLCASSIITGSWITEAFFGQGTRLTVV.

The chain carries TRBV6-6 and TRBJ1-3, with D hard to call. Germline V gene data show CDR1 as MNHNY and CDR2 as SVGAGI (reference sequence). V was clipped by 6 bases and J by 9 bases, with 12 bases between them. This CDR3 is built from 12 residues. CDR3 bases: TGTGCCAGCAGCAATACGGAGTTCACCATATATTTT. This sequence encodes CASSNTEFTIYF.

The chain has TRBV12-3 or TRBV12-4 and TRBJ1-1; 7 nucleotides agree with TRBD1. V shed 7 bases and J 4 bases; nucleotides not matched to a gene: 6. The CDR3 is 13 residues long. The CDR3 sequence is CASTNSGGTEAFF. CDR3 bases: TGTGCCAGCACTAACTCAGGGGGCACTGAAGCTTTCTTT.

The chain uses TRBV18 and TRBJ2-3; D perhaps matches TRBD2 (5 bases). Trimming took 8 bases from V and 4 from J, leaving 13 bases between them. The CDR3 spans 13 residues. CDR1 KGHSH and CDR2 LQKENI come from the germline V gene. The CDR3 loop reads CASHTGVADTQYF. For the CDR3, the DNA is TGTGCCAGCCACACCGGGGTGGCAGATACGCAGTATTTT.

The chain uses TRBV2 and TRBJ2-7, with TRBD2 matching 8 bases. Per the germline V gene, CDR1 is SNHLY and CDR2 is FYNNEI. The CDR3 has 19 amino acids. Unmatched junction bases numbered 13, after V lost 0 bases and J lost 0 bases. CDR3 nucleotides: TGTGCCAGCAGTGAAGCACTAGCGGTATCTAGGAGGTCCTCCTACGAGCAGTACTTC. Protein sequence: CASSEALAVSRRSSYEQYF.

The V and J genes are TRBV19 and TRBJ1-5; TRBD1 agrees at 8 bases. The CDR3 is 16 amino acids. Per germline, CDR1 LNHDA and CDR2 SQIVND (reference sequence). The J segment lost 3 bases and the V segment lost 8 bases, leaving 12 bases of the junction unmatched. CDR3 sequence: CASLRTGGPDNQPQHF. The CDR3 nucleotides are TGTGCCAGTTTGCGAACAGGGGGTCCTGACAATCAGCCCCAGCATTTT.

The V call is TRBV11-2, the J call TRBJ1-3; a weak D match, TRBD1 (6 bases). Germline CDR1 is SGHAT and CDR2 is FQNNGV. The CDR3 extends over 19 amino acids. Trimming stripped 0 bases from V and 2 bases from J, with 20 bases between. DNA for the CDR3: TGTGCCAGCAGCTTAGATAGGGGACAACGAGGCTGGGCTGGAAACACCATATATTTT. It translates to CASSLDRGQRGWAGNTIYF.